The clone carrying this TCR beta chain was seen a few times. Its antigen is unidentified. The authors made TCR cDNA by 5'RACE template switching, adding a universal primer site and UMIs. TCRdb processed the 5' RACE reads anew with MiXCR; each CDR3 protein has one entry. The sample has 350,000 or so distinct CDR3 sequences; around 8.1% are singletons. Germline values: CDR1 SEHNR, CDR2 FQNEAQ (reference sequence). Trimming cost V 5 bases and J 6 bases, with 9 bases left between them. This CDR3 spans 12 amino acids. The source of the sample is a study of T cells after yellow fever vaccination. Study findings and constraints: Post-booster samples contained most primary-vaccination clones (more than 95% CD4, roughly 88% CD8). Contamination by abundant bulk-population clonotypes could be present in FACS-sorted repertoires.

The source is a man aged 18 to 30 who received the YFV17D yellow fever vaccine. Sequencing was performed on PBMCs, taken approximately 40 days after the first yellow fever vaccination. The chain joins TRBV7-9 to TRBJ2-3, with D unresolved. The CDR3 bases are TGTGCCAGCAGCGTGAGTGGGGATACGCAGTATTTT. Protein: CASSVSGDTQYF.